This T cell receptor beta chain derives from a study of T cell repertoires in cytomegalovirus infection. Germline trimming cut 5 bases from V and 5 bases from J; bases unmatched to any gene: 2. The CDR3 sequence is 16 residues long. Germline CDR1 and CDR2: SGHVS and FNYEAQ. TCRdb reanalysed the reads using MiXCR and keeps one entry per CDR3 protein. The sample holds 150,000 to 200,000 distinct CDR3 sequences, about 15% seen once. This clonotype was observed at least ten times. Specimen: PBMCs. This TCR was sampled from a human donor in good health (CMV status not recorded). Some clones in this sample may be carry-over from other donors' samples. The rearrangement links TRBV7-6 to TRBJ2-2; TRBD2 matches at 16 bases. CDR3 bases: TGTGCCAGCAGCCCGGGACTAGCGGGAGGGACCGGGGAGCTGTTTTTT. This gives the protein CASSPGLAGGTGELFF.